The clone carrying this TCR beta chain was counted once. The CDR3 spans 18 residues. CDR1 and CDR2 (germline): SEHNR, FQNEAQ (reference sequence). V shed 4 bases and J 3 bases; nucleotides not matched to a gene: 13. The source of the sample is a study of blood T cell repertoires in COVID-19. Whole-study context: The cDNA or gDNA used as material had been derived from T cells, B-cell-depleted T cells, or PBMCs.

Per the authors' pipeline: Cell counts per sample came from amplifying reference gene primers. Method: immunoSEQ multiplex PCR; TCRdb's copy keeps in-frame clones and lacks some. V and J calls plus clone size are reproduced from that table; the DNA served to infer D and trimming. The data contain 140,000 to 150,000 clones, under 90% of them singletons. The clonotype was recovered from a human donor in a cohort sampled during active COVID-19. The genes are TRBV7-9 and TRBJ2-3, with 10 bases lining up with TRBD2. The specimen was peripheral blood. The CDR3: CASSSPSTSGFSTDTQYF. CDR3 nucleotides: TGTGCCAGCAGCTCCCCCTCGACTAGCGGGTTTAGTACAGATACGCAGTATTTT.